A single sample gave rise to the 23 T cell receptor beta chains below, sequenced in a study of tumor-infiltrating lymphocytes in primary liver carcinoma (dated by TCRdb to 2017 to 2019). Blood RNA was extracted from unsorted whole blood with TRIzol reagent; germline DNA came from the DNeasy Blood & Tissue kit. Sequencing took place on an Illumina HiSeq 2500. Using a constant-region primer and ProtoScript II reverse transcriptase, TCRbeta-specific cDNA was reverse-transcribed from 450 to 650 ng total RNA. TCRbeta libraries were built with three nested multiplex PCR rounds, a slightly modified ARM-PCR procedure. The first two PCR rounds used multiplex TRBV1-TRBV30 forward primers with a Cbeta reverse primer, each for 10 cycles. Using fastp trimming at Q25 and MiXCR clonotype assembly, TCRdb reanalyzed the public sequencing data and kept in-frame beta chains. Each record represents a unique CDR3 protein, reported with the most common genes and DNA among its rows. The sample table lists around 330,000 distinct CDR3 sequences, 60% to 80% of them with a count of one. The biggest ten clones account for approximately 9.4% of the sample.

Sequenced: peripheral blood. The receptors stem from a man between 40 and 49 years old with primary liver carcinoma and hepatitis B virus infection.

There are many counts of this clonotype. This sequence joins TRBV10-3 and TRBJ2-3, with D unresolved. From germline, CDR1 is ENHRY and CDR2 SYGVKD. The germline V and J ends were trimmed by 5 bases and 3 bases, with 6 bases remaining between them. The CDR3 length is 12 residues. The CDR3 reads CAISIGTDTQYF. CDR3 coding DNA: TGTGCCATCAGTATTGGGACAGATACGCAGTATTTT.

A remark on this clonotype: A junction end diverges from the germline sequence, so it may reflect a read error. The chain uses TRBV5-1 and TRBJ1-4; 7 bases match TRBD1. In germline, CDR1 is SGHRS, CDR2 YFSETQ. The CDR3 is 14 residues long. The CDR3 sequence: CASSAGQRNEKLLF. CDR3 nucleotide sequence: TGCGCCAGCAGCGCGGGACAGCGGAATGAAAAACTGCTTTTT.

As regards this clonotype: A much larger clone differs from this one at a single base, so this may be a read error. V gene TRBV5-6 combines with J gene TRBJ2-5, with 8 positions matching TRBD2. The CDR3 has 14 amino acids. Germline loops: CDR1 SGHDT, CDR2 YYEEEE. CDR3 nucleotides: TGTACCAGCAGCTCCAGCGGGGGCCAAGAGACCCAGTACTTC. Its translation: CTSSSSGGQETQYF.

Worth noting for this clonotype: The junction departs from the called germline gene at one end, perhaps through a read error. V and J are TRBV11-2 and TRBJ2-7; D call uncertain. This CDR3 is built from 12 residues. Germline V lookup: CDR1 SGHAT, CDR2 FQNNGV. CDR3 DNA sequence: TGTGCTAGCAGCCACTCGTCCCACGAGCAGTACTTC. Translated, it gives CASSHSSHEQYF.

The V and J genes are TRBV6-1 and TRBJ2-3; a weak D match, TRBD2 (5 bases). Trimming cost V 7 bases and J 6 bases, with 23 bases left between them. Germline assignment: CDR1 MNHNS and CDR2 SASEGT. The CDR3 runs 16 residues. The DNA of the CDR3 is TGTGCCAGCACCAAGGATAGCGTCAGAACGTTTGATACGCAGTATTTT. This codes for CASTKDSVRTFDTQYF.

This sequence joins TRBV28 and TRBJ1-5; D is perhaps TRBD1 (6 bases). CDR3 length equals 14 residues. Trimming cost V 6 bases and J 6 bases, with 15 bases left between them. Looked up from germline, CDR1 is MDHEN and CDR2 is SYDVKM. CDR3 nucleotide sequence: TGTGCCAGCAGAATGACAGGCGCGAGTCAGCCCCAGCATTTT. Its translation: CASRMTGASQPQHF.

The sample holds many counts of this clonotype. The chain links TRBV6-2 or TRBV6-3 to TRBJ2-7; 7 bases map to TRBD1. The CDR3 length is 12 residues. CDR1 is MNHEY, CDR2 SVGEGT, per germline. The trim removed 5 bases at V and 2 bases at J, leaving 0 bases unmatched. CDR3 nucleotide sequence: TGTGCCAGCAGTGACAGGGCCTACGAGCAGTACTTC. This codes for CASSDRAYEQYF.

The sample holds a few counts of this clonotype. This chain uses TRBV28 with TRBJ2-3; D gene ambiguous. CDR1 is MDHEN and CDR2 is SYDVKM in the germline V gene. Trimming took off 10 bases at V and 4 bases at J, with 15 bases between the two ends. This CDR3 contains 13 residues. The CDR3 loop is CATKPYGPDTQYF. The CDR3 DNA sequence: TGTGCCACCAAACCCTACGGACCAGATACGCAGTATTTT.

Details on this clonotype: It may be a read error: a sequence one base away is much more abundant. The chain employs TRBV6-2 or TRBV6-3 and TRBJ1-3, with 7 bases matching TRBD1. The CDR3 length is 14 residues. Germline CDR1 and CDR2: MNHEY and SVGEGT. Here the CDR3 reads CASSYDRDWSTVYF. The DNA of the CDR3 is TGTGCCAGCAGTTACGACAGGGATTGGAGCACCGTATATTTT.

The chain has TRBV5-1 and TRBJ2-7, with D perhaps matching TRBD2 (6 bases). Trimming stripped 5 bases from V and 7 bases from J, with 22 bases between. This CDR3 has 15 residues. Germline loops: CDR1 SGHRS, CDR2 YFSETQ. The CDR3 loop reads CASSSLTGVSAEQYF. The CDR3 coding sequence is TGCGCCAGCAGTTCCCTAACGGGAGTCAGCGCGGAGCAGTACTTC.

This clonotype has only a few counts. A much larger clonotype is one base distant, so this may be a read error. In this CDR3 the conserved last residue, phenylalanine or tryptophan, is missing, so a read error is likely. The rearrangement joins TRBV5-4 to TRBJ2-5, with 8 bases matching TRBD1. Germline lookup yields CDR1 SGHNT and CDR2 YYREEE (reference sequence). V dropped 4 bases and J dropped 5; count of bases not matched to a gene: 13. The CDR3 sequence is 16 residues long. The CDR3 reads CASSGTTGGRMETQYS. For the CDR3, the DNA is TGTGCCAGCAGCGGAACCACAGGGGGGAGGATGGAGACCCAGTACTCC.

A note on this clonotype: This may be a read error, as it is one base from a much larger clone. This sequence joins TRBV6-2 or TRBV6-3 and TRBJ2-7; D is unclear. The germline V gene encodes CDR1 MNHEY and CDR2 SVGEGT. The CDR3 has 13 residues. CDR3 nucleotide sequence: TGTGCCTGCAGCACCCCCGGCGCCTACGAGCAGTACTTC. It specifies CACSTPGAYEQYF.

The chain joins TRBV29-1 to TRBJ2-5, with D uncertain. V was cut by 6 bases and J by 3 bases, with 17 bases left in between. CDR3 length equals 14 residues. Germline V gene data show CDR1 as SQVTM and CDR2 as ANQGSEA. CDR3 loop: CSVEFPAAKETQYF. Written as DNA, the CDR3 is TGCAGCGTCGAATTCCCAGCCGCCAAAGAGACCCAGTACTTC.

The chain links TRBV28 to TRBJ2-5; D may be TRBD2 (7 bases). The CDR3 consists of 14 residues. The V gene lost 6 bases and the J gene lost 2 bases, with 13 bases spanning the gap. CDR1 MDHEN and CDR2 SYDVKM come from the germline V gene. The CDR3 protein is CASSRGASQETQYF. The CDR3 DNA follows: TGTGCCAGCAGCCGGGGGGCTTCGCAAGAGACCCAGTACTTC. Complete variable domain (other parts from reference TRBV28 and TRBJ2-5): DVKVTQSSRYLVKRTGEKVFLECVQDMDHENMFWYRQDPGLGLRLIYFSYDVKMKEKGDIPEGYSVSREKKERFSLILESASTNQTSMYLCASSRGASQETQYFGPGTRLLVL.

The CDR3 sequence is CASSNRTNSYNEQFF. The CDR3 DNA reads TGTGCCAGCAGTAACAGGACTAACTCCTACAATGAGCAGTTCTTC. V usage is TRBV6-2 or TRBV6-3 and J usage is TRBJ2-1; a weak D match, TRBD2 (6 bases). The CDR3 sequence is 15 residues long. Trimming removed 5 bases from V and 0 bases from J, with 11 bases in between. Germline lookup yields CDR1 MNHEY and CDR2 SVGEGT.

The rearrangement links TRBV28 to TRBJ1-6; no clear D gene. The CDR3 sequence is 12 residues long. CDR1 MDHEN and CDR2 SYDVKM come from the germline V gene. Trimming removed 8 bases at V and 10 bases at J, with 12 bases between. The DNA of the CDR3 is TGTGCCAGCGGGCTTGTGGAATCACCCCTCCACTTT. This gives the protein CASGLVESPLHF.

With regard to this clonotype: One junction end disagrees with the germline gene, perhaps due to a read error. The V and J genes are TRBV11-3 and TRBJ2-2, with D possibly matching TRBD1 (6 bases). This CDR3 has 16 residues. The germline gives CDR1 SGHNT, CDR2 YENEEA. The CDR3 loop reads CASSLRCTRGTWELFF. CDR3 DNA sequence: TGTGCCAGCAGCTTAAGGTGTACCAGGGGCACCTGGGAGCTGTTTTTT.

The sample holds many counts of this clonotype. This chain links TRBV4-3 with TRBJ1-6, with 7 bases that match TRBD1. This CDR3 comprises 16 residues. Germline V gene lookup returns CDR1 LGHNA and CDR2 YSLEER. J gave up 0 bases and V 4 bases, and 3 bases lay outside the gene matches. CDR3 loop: CASSPDRSSYNSPLHF. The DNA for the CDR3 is TGCGCCAGCAGCCCGGACAGGAGCTCCTATAATTCACCCCTCCACTTT.

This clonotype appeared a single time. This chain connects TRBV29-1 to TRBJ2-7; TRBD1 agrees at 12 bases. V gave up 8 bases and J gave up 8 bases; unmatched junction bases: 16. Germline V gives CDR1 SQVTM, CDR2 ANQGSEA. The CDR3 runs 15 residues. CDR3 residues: CSISHGTGGSYKQYF. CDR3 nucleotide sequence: TGCAGCATTTCACACGGGACAGGGGGCTCGTACAAGCAGTACTTC.

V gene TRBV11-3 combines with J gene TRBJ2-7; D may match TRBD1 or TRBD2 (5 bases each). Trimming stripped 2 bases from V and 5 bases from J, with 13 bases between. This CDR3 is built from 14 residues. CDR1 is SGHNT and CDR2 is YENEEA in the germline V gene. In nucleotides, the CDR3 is TGTGCCAGCAGCTTAAGACCCGGGGCCCACGAGCAGTACTTC. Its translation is CASSLRPGAHEQYF.

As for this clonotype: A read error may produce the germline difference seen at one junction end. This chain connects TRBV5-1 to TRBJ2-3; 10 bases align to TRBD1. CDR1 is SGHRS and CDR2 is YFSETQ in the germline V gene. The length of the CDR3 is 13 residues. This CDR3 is CASGSGTGVTEYF. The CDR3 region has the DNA TGCGCCAGCGGCAGCGGGACAGGGGTTACGGAGTATTTT.

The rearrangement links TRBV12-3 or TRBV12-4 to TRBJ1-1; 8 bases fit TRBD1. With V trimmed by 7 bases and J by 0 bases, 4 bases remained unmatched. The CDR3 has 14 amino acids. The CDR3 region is CASTTDRVNTEAFF. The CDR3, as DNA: TGTGCCAGCACGACGGACAGGGTGAACACTGAAGCTTTCTTT.

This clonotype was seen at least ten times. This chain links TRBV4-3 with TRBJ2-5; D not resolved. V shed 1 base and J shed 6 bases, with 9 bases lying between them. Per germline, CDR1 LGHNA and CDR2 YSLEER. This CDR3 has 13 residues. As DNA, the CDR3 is TGCGCCAGCAGCCAAGGTAGTGGTCAGACCCAGTACTTC. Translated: CASSQGSGQTQYF.